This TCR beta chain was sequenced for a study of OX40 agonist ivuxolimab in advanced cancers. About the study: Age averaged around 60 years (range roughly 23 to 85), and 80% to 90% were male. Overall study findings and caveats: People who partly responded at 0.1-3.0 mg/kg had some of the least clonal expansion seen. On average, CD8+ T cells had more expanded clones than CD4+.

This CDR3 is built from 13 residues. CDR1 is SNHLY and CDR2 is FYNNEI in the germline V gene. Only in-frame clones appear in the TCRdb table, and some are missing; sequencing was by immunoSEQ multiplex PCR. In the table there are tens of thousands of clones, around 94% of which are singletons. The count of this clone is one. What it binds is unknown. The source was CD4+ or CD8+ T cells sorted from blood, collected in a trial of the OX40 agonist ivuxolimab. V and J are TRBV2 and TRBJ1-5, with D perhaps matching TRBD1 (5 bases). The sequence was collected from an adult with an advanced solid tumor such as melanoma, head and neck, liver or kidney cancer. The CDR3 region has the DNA TGTGCGTCGGGACCAGTGGTCCATCAGCCCCAGCATTTT. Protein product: CASGPVVHQPQHF.